Each of the 23 T cell receptor beta chains below was sequenced from the same sample in a study of blood T cell repertoires in COVID-19. Sequenced by immunoSEQ multiplex PCR; TCRdb stores in-frame clones only, minus some. Of fewer than 500,000 clones detected, roughly 87% appear once; the ten largest clones hold roughly 1.9%. Specimen: PBMCs or T cells enriched from blood (not recorded which). The receptors come from a woman younger than 35 with acute COVID-19.

The chain is built from TRBV28 and TRBJ2-4, with TRBD2 matching 7 bases. The germline CDR1 and CDR2 sequences are MDHEN and SYDVKM. This CDR3 comprises 14 residues. J gave up 1 base and V 7 bases, and 4 bases lay outside the gene matches. CDR3 amino acids: CASTLGGAKNIQYF. The CDR3 DNA sequence: TGTGCCAGCACCCTGGGGGGGGCCAAAAACATTCAGTACTTC.

V usage is TRBV7-2 and J usage is TRBJ1-3; TRBD1 agrees at 7 bases. The V and J ends lost 0 bases and 6 bases, in that order; junction bases with no gene match: 5. The V gene's germline CDR1 is SGHTA and CDR2 FQGNSA. The CDR3 covers 15 residues. CDR3: CASSLAATGVNTIYF. CDR3 nucleotides: TGTGCCAGCAGCTTAGCCGCTACAGGGGTAAACACCATATATTTT.

The genes are TRBV6-5 and TRBJ1-1; D remains unclear. V dropped 7 bases and J dropped 8 bases, with 8 bases sitting between them. The CDR3 totals 10 residues. CDR1 is MNHEY and CDR2 is SVGAGI in the germline V gene. The CDR3 protein is CASNGGEAFF. The CDR3 DNA reads as TGTGCCAGCAACGGCGGAGAAGCTTTCTTT.

The chain couples TRBV7-8 to TRBJ2-7; D gene unclear. The V gene lost 3 bases and the J gene lost 3 bases, with 3 bases spanning the gap. This CDR3 region has 11 residues. Germline CDR1 SGHVS, CDR2 FQNEAQ. In DNA, the CDR3 is TGTGCCAGCAGCTTGCGCTACGAGCAGTACTTC. Its protein product is CASSLRYEQYF.

Here the CDR3 reads CASSSGTGSHEQYF. Written as DNA, the CDR3 is TGTGCCAGCAGTTCCGGGACAGGGTCCCACGAGCAGTACTTC. This chain links TRBV27 with TRBJ2-7; TRBD1 agrees at 9 bases. J gave up 5 bases and V 4 bases, and 6 bases lay outside the gene matches. Germline CDR1 and CDR2: MNHEY and SMNVEV (reference sequence). This CDR3 is 14 amino acids long.

The table lists this clone with a few counts. This rearrangement joins TRBV6-1 to TRBJ1-5; TRBD1 matches 7 bases. Per the germline V gene, CDR1 is MNHNS and CDR2 is SASEGT. Trimming at V came to 2 bases and at J to 5 bases, leaving 3 bases not matched to a gene. The CDR3 runs to 14 residues. The CDR3 here is CASSETGVDQPQHF. The CDR3 DNA reads as TGTGCCAGCAGTGAAACAGGGGTAGATCAGCCCCAGCATTTT.

This clone was counted only a few times. This rearrangement joins TRBV19 to TRBJ1-5; D may be TRBD1 (5 bases). Germline CDR1 and CDR2: LNHDA and SQIVND (reference sequence). Deletions cut 5 bases from V and 4 bases from J, with 12 bases between. The CDR3 is made up of 14 amino acids. Written as DNA, the CDR3 is TGTGCCAGTAGTCCTCGGGGGGGAAATCAGCCCCAGCATTTT. It yields the protein CASSPRGGNQPQHF.

This rearrangement joins TRBV14 to TRBJ2-3; D is uncertain. V was pared by 0 bases and J by 9 bases, with 10 bases between. CDR1 and CDR2 from the germline V gene are SGHDN and FVKESK. The CDR3 runs 13 residues. CDR3 DNA: TGTGCCAGCAGCCAAGAACGAACCCGGACGCAGTATTTT. Amino acids: CASSQERTRTQYF. Variable domain in full (rest from reference TRBV14 and TRBJ2-3): EAGVTQFPSHSVIEKGQTVTLRCDPISGHDNLYWYRRVMGKEIKFLLHFVKESKQDESGMPNNRFLAERTGGTYSTLKVQPAELEDSGVYFCASSQERTRTQYFGPGTRLTVL.

J is TRBJ2-7 and V is TRBV4-2, with D tentatively TRBD1 (5 bases). The V end lost 1 base, the J end lost 2 bases, and 15 bases lay between the germline ends. Germline V gene sequence: CDR1 LGHNA, CDR2 YNFKEQ. The CDR3 extends over 16 amino acids. CDR3 nucleotide sequence: TGTGCCAGCAGCCAAGGTGCCGGACAAGGAACCTACGAGCAGTACTTC. Its translation is CASSQGAGQGTYEQYF.

This rearrangement joins TRBV14 to TRBJ2-7; the D gene is possibly TRBD2 (6 bases). Trimming removed 1 base at V and 5 bases at J, with 9 bases between. Germline assignment: CDR1 SGHDN and CDR2 FVKESK. CDR3 size: 13 residues. The DNA of the CDR3 is TGTGCCAGCAGCCAAGTGCGGGGCCACGAGCAGTACTTC. Its protein product is CASSQVRGHEQYF.

The chain recombines TRBV5-5 with TRBJ1-6, with D possibly TRBD1 on 6 matching bases. The CDR3 covers 16 residues. Germline CDR1 reads SGHKS; CDR2 reads YYEKEE (reference sequence). Trimming pared 4 bases from V and 7 bases from J, leaving 18 bases between. The CDR3 loop is CASSQAGVVGNSPLHF. In nucleotides, the CDR3 is TGTGCCAGCAGCCAGGCAGGGGTAGTCGGGAATTCACCCCTCCACTTT.

The CDR3 DNA is TGTGCCAGCAGTGATGGCAGGGGAGTTAGCGGAAACACCATATATTTT. Its translation: CASSDGRGVSGNTIYF. The chain couples TRBV2 to TRBJ1-3, with D perhaps matching TRBD1 (6 bases). The germline gives CDR1 SNHLY, CDR2 FYNNEI. The CDR3 is 16 residues long. V lost 3 bases and J lost 4, with 16 bases in between.

Written as DNA, the CDR3 is TGCGCCAGCAGCCAAAATAGCTATGGCTACACCTTC. It codes for CASSQNSYGYTF. The gene calls are TRBV5-1 and TRBJ1-2, with D unresolved. The germline V gene encodes CDR1 SGHRS and CDR2 YFSETQ. Deletions cut 4 bases from V and 4 bases from J, with 8 bases between. The CDR3 contains 12 residues.

This chain joins TRBV19 and TRBJ2-7; 7 bases agree with TRBD1. V was pared by 5 bases and J by 2 bases, with 12 bases of the junction left unmatched. The CDR3 has 16 amino acids. Looked up from germline, CDR1 is LNHDA and CDR2 is SQIVND (reference sequence). The CDR3 sequence: CASSVQPGQNAYEQYF. The CDR3 bases are TGTGCCAGTAGTGTCCAACCGGGACAGAACGCCTACGAGCAGTACTTC.

J is TRBJ2-7 and V is TRBV7-2; D perhaps matches TRBD1 (5 bases). V lost 5 bases and J lost 3, with 14 bases in between. Germline V gives CDR1 SGHTA, CDR2 FQGNSA. The length of the CDR3 is 14 residues. The CDR3 sequence is CASSASQGFYEQYF. The CDR3 bases are TGTGCCAGCAGCGCCTCCCAGGGATTCTACGAGCAGTACTTC. The full variable domain, its missing parts supplied by reference TRBV7-2 and TRBJ2-7, is GAGVSQSPSNKVTEKGKDVELRCDPISGHTALYWYRQSLGQGLEFLIYFQGNSAPDKSGLPSDRFSAERTGGSVSTLTIQRTQQEDSAVYLCASSASQGFYEQYFGPGTRLTVT.

As for this clone: Distinct nucleotide sequences in the sample also encode this CDR3. This chain joins TRBV19 and TRBJ1-5, with D perhaps TRBD1 (5 bases). Germline-derived CDR1 and CDR2 are LNHDA and SQIVND (reference sequence). V lost 2 bases, J lost 6 bases, and 8 bases lay in between. The CDR3 contains 13 residues. The CDR3 spells CASSIQGGQPQHF. Written as DNA, the CDR3 is TGTGCCAGTAGTATACAGGGTGGTCAGCCCCAGCATTTT. The full variable domain, completed using reference TRBV19 and TRBJ1-5, is DGGITQSPKYLFRKEGQNVTLSCEQNLNHDAMYWYRQDPGQGLRLIYYSQIVNDFQKGDIAEGYSVSREKKESFPLTVTSAQKNPTAFYLCASSIQGGQPQHFGDGTRLSIL.

The table lists this clone with a few counts. DNA for the CDR3: TGTGCCAGCAGCTTCCCAGACAAAGGAAACACCATATATTTT. Translating gives CASSFPDKGNTIYF. This sequence joins TRBV7-9 and TRBJ1-3; D gene unclear. The V gene lost 3 bases and the J gene lost 4 bases, with 10 bases spanning the gap. This CDR3 has 14 residues. CDR1 and CDR2 from the germline V gene are SEHNR and FQNEAQ (reference sequence).

V gene TRBV27 combines with J gene TRBJ2-1, with D perhaps TRBD2 (6 bases). The germline V gene has CDR1 MNHEY and CDR2 SMNVEV (reference sequence). The germline V and J ends were trimmed by 5 bases and 2 bases, with 13 bases remaining between them. CDR3 length: 15 amino acids. As DNA, the CDR3 is TGTGCCAGCAGTCCTAGCGCAACGCCCTACAATGAGCAGTTCTTC. Translating gives CASSPSATPYNEQFF.

The J gene is TRBJ1-2, the V gene TRBV12-3 or TRBV12-4; maybe TRBD1 (5 bases). Trimming took 6 bases from V and 3 from J, leaving 11 bases between them. CDR3 length equals 13 residues. The CDR3 DNA reads as TGTGCCAGCAGACAGGTGACCGACTATGGCTACACCTTC. Translated, it gives CASRQVTDYGYTF.

In its sample, this clone was seen once. V and J are TRBV7-2 and TRBJ2-7; 11 positions match TRBD2. This CDR3 is 19 amino acids long. Germline values: CDR1 SGHTA, CDR2 FQGNSA. V shed 5 bases and J 2 bases; nucleotides not matched to a gene: 17. CDR3: CASSTRLAGFQLFTYEQYF. The CDR3 region has the DNA TGTGCCAGCAGCACCCGACTAGCGGGGTTTCAACTGTTTACCTACGAGCAGTACTTC.

This rearrangement joins TRBV4-3 to TRBJ1-4; possible D gene TRBD1, 5 bases. CDR3 length: 15 residues. Trimming took 0 bases from V and 8 from J, leaving 13 bases between them. The germline CDR1 and CDR2 sequences are LGHNA and YSLEER. CDR3 loop: CASSQELIQAEKLFF. DNA for the CDR3: TGCGCCAGCAGCCAAGAACTGATACAGGCAGAAAAACTGTTTTTT.

As DNA, the CDR3 is TGTGCCAGCAGCTGGACTAGCGGTCAAGAGACCCAGTACTTC. Translating gives CASSWTSGQETQYF. This sequence joins TRBV6-2 or TRBV6-3 and TRBJ2-5, with 10 bases identical to TRBD2. Losses at the gene ends were 6 bases for V and 2 bases for J; bases not matched to a gene: 3. The CDR3 length is 14 residues. Per germline, CDR1 MNHEY and CDR2 SVGEGT.

CDR3: CASSASLRPQETQYF. Written as DNA, the CDR3 is TGTGCCAGCAGCGCGTCACTCCGCCCCCAAGAGACCCAGTACTTC. This sequence joins TRBV9 and TRBJ2-5; D gene ambiguous. Germline V gene lookup returns CDR1 SGDLS and CDR2 YYNGEE. The V and J ends lost 3 bases and 1 base respectively, with 13 bases between them. This CDR3 has 15 amino acids.